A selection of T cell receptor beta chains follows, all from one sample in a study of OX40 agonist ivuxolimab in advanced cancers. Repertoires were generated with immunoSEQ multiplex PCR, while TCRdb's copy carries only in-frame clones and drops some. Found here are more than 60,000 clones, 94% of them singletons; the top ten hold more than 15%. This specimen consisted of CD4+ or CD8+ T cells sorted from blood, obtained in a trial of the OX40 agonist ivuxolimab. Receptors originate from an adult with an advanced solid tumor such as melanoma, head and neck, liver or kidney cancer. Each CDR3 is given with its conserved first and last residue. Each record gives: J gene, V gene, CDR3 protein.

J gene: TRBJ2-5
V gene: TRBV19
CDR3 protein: CASSIRPEETQYF

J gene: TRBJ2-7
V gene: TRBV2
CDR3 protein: CASSQLGQDSYEQYF

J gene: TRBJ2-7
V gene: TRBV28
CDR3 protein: CASSFGWREIYEQYF

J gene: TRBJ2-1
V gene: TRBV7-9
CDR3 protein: CASSGTGGNEQFF

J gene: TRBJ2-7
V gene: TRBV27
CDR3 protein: CASSGKSGLIPYEQYF

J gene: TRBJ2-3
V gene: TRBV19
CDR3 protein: CASTLKPNSGPWTDTQYF

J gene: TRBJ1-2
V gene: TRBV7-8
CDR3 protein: CASSLVVGQGAYGYTF

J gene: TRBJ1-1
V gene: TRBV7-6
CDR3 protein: CASSSNPGQGQNTEAFF

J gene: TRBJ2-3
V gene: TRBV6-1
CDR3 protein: CASSEKVWTGSTDTQYF

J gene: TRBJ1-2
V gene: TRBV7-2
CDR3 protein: CASSLLLNYGYTF

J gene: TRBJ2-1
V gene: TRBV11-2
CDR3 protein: CASSILYYNEQFF

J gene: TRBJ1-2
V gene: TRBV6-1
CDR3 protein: CARSRDRANYGYTF

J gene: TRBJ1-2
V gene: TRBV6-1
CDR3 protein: CASSEGAALGYGYTF

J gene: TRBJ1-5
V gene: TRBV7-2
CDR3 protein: CASSLGWNQPQHF

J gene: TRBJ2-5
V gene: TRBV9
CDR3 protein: CASSGLAGGYQETQYF

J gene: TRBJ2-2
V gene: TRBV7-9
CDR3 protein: CASSSPRDRDTGELFF

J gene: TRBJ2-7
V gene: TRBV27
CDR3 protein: CASSWGDRPYEQYF

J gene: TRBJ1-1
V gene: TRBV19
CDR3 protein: CASSPGQPNTEAFF

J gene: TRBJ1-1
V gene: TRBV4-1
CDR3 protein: CASSQEGGADTEAFF

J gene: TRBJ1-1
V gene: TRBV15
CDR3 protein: CATSRDRGGGTEAFF

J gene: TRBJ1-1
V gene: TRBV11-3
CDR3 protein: CASSHGGAEAFF

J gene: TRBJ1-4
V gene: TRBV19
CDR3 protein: CASSIPGLYEKLFF

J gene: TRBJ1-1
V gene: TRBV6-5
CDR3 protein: CASSYSGGDEAFF

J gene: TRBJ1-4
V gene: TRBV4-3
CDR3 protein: CASGPPEKLFF

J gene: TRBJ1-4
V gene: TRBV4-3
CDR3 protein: CASSQDRIRESREKLFF

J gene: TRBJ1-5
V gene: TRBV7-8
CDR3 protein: CASSLGGQPQHF

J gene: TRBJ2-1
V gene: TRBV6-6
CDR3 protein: CASTERGGVEQFF

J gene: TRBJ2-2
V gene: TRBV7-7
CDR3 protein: CASSFSNTGELFF